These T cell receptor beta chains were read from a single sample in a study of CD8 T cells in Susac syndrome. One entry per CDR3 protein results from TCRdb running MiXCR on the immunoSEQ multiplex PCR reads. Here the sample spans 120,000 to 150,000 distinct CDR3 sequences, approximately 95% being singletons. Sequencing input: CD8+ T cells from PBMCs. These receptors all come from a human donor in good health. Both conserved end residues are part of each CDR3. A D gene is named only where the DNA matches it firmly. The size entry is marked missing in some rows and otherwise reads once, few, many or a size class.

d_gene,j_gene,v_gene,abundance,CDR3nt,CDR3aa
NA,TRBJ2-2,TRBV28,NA,TGTGCCAGCACCTTCACCGGGGAGCTGTTTTTT,CASTFTGELFF
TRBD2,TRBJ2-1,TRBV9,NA,TGTGCCAGCAGCGTAGGAGGTTCGGCTAGCGGGAGTATGGACAATGAGCAGTTCTTC,CASSVGGSASGSMDNEQFF
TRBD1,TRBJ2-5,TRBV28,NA,TGTGCCAGCAGTTACGCCCTGGGACAGGGGGCGAAGGCCCAAGAGACCCAGTACTTC,CASSYALGQGAKAQETQYF
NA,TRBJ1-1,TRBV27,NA,TGTGCCAGCAGCCGCCCGGGACACGGAAACACTGAAGCTTTCTTT,CASSRPGHGNTEAFF
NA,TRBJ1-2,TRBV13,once,TGTGCCAGCAGCTTAGGTGCAGTTCGCTATGGCTACACCTTC,CASSLGAVRYGYTF
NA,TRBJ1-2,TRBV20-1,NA,TGCAGTGCTAGAGTGGGACGTCTCTCGAAATCCTATGGCTACACCTTC,CSARVGRLSKSYGYTF
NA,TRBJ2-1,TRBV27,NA,TGTGCCAGCAGTGGCCTCGCTACGTCCTACAATGAGCAGTTCTTC,CASSGLATSYNEQFF
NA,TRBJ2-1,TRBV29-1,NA,TGCAGCGTTGAAGATCGTGAGGTGAATGAGCAGTTCTTC,CSVEDREVNEQFF
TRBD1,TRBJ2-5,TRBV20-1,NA,TGCAGTGCTGACCCAGGGGGCGAGACCCAGTACTTC,CSADPGGETQYF
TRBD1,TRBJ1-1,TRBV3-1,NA,TGTGCCAGCAGCCGTGATGAGGACAGGGGTGAAGCTTTCTTT,CASSRDEDRGEAFF
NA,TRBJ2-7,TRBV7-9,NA,TGTGCCAGCAGCTCTTCCGGGACTGGTATCTACGAGCAGTACTTC,CASSSSGTGIYEQYF
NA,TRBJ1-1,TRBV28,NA,TGTGCCAGCAGGCCAACAGCGCTCACTGAAGCTTTCTTT,CASRPTALTEAFF
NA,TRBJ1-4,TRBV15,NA,TGTGCCACCAGCAGACGGGGGATTAATGAAAAACTGTTTTTT,CATSRRGINEKLFF
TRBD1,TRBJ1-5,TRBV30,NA,TGTGCCTGGAGGGGACAGTCCAATCAGCCCCAGCATTTT,CAWRGQSNQPQHF
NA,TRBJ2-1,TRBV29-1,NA,TGCAGCGTTGAAGATAGCCCCTTAGAGCAGTTCTTC,CSVEDSPLEQFF
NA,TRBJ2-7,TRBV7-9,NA,TGTGCCAGCAGCAACAGGGAGCTCTACGAGCAGTACTTC,CASSNRELYEQYF
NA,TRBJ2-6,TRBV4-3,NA,TGCGCCAGCAGCCAGACACAGGGTATCTGGGCCAACGTCCTGACTTTC,CASSQTQGIWANVLTF